This T cell receptor beta chain derives from a study of T cells in Graves' hyperthyroidism and ophthalmopathy. Amplification of TCR beta CDR3 regions was performed using RNA transcripts as template. HTBI primers were employed in a first-round RT-PCR of the TCR CDR3. TCRdb called the multiplex PCR reads again in MiXCR, with one record for every CDR3 protein. Of around 700,000 distinct CDR3 sequences in the sample, 18% were seen once. The germline V and J ends were trimmed by 3 bases and 4 bases, with 18 bases remaining between them. The CDR3 contains 17 residues. Germline lookup yields CDR1 LGHNA and CDR2 YNFKEQ.

Sequenced material: blood. V and J are TRBV4-2 and TRBJ2-2, with a possible D match to TRBD2 (7 bases). This receptor was identified in a woman between 45 and 65 years old with Graves' hyperthyroidism that later progressed to Graves' ophthalmopathy. The CDR3 protein is CASSQRGGPTVTGELFF. CDR3 coding DNA: TGTGCCAGCAGCCAGAGGGGGGGGCCCACGGTCACCGGGGAGCTGTTTTTT.